This T cell receptor beta chain emerged from a study of graft-versus-host responses after intestinal transplantation. For the study at large: Isolated intestinal, liver-intestinal, or multivisceral transplants were what recipients had. Each patient got anti-thymocyte globulin induction, then tacrolimus and steroids for around three years.

Per germline, CDR1 SQVTM and CDR2 ANQGSEA. The CDR3 sequence is 14 residues long. Generated by immunoSEQ multiplex PCR, the TCRdb table keeps only in-frame clones and is missing some. Seen here are 15,000 to 20,000 clones, 88% observed once, and the top ten hold roughly 5.6%. The clonotype was recovered from a human patient who received an intestinal transplant, so some T cells may come from the graft donor. Specimen: PBMCs, collected approximately 110 days after intestinal transplant. V and J are TRBV29-1 and TRBJ2-5; D might be TRBD2 (6 bases). The DNA end lines up better with TRBJ2-7; the J call may be wrong. This chain's CDR3 is CSALAETPSYEQYF. In nucleotides, the CDR3 is TGCAGCGCCTTAGCGGAAACCCCTTCCTACGAGCAGTACTTC.